Listed below are T cell receptor beta chains from one sample, sequenced in a study of CD8+CD57+ T cells in acquired aplastic anemia. Via MiXCR, TCRdb re-called the reads, giving one row per CDR3 protein. The repertoire has about 270,000 distinct CDR3 sequences, 50% to 70% of them found once; the top ten carry less than 10%. The source material was sorted CD4+, CD8+, or CD8+CD57+ T cells (not recorded which) from PBMCs. Source of these receptors: a human donor with severe aplastic anemia or a healthy control (not recorded which). Each CDR3 is given with its conserved first and last residue. Each record gives: J gene, V gene, CDR3 protein.

TRBJ2-7 | TRBV10-3 | CAISEGDEQYF
TRBJ2-7 | TRBV7-9 | CASSSGDQGYEQYF
TRBJ1-4 | TRBV5-1 | CASKFSAGREKLFF
TRBJ1-5 | TRBV19 | CASTQRVDYSNQPRHF
TRBJ2-1 | TRBV29-1 | CSVERDPYNEQFF
TRBJ2-6 | TRBV2 | CASSAQGTSSGANVLTF
TRBJ1-1 | TRBV6-5 | CASSLRDNTEAFF
TRBJ1-2 | TRBV27 | CASSPKNRGYGYTF
TRBJ1-2 | TRBV20-1 | CSARGIPGQGGDGYTF
TRBJ2-3 | TRBV5-8 | CASSTDRTSTDTQYF